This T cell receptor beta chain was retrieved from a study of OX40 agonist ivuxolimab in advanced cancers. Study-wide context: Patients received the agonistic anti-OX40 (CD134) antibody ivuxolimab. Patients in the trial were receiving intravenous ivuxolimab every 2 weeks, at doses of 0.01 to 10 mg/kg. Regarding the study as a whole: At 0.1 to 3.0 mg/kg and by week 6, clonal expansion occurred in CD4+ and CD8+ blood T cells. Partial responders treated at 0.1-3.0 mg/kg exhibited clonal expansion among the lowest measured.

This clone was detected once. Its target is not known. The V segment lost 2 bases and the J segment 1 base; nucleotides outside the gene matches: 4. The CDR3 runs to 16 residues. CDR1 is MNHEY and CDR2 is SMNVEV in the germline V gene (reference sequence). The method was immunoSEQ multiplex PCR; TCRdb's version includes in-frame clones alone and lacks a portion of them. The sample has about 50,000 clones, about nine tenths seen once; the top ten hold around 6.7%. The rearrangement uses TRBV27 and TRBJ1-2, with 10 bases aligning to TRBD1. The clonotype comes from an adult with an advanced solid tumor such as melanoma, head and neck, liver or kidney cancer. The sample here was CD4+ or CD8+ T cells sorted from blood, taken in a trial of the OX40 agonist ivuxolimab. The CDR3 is CASSLTGTGDNYGYTF. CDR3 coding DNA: TGTGCCAGCAGTTTAACCGGGACAGGGGATAACTATGGCTACACCTTC.